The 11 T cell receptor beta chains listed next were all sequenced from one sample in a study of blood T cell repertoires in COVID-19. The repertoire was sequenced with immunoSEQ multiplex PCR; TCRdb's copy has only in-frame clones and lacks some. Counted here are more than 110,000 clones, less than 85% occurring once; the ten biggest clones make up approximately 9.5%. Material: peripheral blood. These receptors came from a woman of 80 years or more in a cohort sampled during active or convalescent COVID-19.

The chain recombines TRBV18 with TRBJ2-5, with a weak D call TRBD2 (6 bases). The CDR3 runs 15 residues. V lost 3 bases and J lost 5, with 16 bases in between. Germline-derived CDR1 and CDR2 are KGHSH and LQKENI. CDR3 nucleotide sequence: TGTGCCAGCTCACCGGGCCGTTCTGGGACTGAGACCCAGTACTTC. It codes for CASSPGRSGTETQYF.

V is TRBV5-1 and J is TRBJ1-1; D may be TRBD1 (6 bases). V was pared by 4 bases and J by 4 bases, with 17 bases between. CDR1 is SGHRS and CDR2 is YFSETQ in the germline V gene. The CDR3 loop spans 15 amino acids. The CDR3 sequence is CASSIAGAQGTEAFF. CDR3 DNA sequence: TGCGCCAGCAGCATAGCAGGGGCGCAGGGCACTGAAGCTTTCTTT.

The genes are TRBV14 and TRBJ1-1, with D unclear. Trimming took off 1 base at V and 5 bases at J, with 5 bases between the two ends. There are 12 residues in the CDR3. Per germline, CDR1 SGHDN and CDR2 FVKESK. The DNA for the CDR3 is TGTGCCAGCAGCCAAGTTAGAACTGAAGCTTTCTTT. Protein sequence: CASSQVRTEAFF.

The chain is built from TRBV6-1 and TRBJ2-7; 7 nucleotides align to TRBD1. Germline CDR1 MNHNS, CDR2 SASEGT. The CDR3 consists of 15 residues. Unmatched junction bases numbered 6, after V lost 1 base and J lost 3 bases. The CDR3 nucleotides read TGTGCCAGCAGTGAAGGGGGGACAGATGTCTACGAGCAGTACTTC. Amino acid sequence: CASSEGGTDVYEQYF.

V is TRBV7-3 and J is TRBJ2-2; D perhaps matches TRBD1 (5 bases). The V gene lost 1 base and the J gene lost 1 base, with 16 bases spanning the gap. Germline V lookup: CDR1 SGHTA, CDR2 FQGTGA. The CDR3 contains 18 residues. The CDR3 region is CASSLKVRQGRNTGELFF. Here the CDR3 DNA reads TGTGCCAGCAGCTTAAAGGTTCGCCAGGGCAGGAACACCGGGGAGCTGTTTTTT.

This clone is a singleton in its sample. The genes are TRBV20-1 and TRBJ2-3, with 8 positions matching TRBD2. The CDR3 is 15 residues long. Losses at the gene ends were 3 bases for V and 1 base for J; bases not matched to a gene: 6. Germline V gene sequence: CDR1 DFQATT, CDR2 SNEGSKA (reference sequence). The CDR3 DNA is TGCAGTGCTAGTGGGGCGGGGGGCCGCACAGATACGCAGTATTTT. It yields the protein CSASGAGGRTDTQYF.

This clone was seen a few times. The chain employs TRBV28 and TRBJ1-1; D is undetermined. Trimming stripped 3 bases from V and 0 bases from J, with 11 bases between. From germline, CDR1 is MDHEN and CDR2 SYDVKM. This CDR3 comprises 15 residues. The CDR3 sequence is CASSLGGSLNTEAFF. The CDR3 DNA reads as TGTGCCAGCAGTTTGGGAGGCAGTTTGAACACTGAAGCTTTCTTT.

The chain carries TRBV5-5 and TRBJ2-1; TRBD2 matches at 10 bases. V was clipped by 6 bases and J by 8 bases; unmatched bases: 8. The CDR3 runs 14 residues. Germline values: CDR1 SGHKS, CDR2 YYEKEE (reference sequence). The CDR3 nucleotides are TGTGCCAGCAAGGTTTTAGCGGGGGGCCATGAGCAGTTCTTC. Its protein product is CASKVLAGGHEQFF. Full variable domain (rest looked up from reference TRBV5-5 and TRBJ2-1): DAGVTQSPTHLIKTRGQQVTLRCSPISGHKSVSWYQQVLGQGPQFIFQYYEKEERGRGNFPDRFSARQFPNYSSELNVNALLLGDSALYLCASKVLAGGHEQFFGPGTRLTVL.

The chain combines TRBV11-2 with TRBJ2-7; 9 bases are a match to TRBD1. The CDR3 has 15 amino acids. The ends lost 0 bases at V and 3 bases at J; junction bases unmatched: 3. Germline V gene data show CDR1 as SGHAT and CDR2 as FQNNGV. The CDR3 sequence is CASSLEGTGYYEQYF. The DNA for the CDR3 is TGTGCCAGCAGCTTAGAGGGGACAGGGTACTACGAGCAGTACTTC.

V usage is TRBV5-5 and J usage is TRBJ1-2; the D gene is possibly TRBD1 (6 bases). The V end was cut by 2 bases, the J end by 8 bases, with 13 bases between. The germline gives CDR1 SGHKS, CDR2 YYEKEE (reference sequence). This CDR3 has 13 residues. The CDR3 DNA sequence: TGTGCCAGCAGCTTAATCCAGGGGCTGGGCTACACCTTC. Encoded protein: CASSLIQGLGYTF.

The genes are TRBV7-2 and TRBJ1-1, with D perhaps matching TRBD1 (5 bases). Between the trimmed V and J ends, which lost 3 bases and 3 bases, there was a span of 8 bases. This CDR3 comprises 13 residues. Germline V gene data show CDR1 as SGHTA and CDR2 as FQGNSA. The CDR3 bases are TGTGCCAGCAGCTTGTACAGGCACACTGAAGCTTTCTTT. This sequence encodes CASSLYRHTEAFF. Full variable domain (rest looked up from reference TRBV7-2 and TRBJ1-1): GAGVSQSPSNKVTEKGKDVELRCDPISGHTALYWYRQSLGQGLEFLIYFQGNSAPDKSGLPSDRFSAERTGGSVSTLTIQRTQQEDSAVYLCASSLYRHTEAFFGQGTRLTVV.